A single sample is the source of the 5 T cell receptor beta chains below, sequenced in a study of shared clonotypes between healthy human individuals. The repertoire was sequenced with immunoSEQ multiplex PCR; TCRdb's copy has only in-frame clones and lacks some. The data contain nearly 1,000,000 clones, less than 85% of them singletons. Material: memory CD4+ T cells sorted from blood. Subset defined: CD45RA-negative fraction. Receptor source: a man aged 18 to 35 in good health.

This clone was recorded a few times. The chain is built from TRBV4-1 and TRBJ2-3; tentatively, D is TRBD1 or TRBD2 (6 bases each). The CDR3 covers 18 residues. Germline V lookup: CDR1 MGHRA, CDR2 YSYEKL. Trimming pared 1 base from V and 0 bases from J, leaving 17 bases between. For the CDR3, the DNA is TGCGCCAGCAGCCAAGTCCCGAGACAGGAGGGGAGCACAGATACGCAGTATTTT. This gives the protein CASSQVPRQEGSTDTQYF.

The genes are TRBV5-1 and TRBJ2-5; the D is unclear. V shed 0 bases and J shed 5 bases, with 14 bases lying between them. This CDR3 is built from 15 residues. Germline CDR1 reads SGHRS; CDR2 reads YFSETQ. The DNA of the CDR3 is TGCGCCAGCAGCTTGGATTGGGGTAGTAGTGAGACCCAGTACTTC. It translates to CASSLDWGSSETQYF. Drawing the rest from reference TRBV5-1 and TRBJ2-5, the complete variable domain is KAGVTQTPRYLIKTRGQQVTLSCSPISGHRSVSWYQQTPGQGLQFLFEYFSETQRNKGNFPGRFSGRQFSNSRSEMNVSTLELGDSALYLCASSLDWGSSETQYFGPGTRLLVL.

This clone was seen just once. The chain combines TRBV6-1 with TRBJ1-5; D possibly corresponds to TRBD1 (5 bases). CDR1 and CDR2 (germline): MNHNS, SASEGT. The CDR3 extends over 15 amino acids. Trimming removed 2 bases from V and 2 bases from J, with 10 bases in between. DNA for the CDR3: TGTGCCAGCAGTGAACAGGGTCTGGGCAATCAGCCCCAGCATTTT. It codes for CASSEQGLGNQPQHF.

This rearrangement joins TRBV5-4 to TRBJ2-2; TRBD2 matches 8 bases. The V gene's germline CDR1 is SGHNT and CDR2 YYREEE (reference sequence). The V and J ends lost 2 bases and 7 bases, in that order; junction bases with no gene match: 7. The CDR3 runs 15 residues. The CDR3 nucleotides are TGTGCCAGCAGCTTTGGACTAGCTCTGGACGGGGAGCTGTTTTTT. Translating it yields CASSFGLALDGELFF.

V and J are TRBV10-1 and TRBJ2-7; 8 nucleotides match TRBD2. The CDR3 has 14 amino acids. V dropped 3 bases and J dropped 3; count of bases not matched to a gene: 4. In germline, CDR1 is WNHNN, CDR2 SYGVQD (reference sequence). CDR3 residues: CASSEGTSIYEQYF. CDR3 nucleotides: TGCGCCAGCAGTGAAGGGACTAGTATCTACGAGCAGTACTTC.